This T cell receptor (beta chain) was recovered during a study of blood T cell repertoires in COVID-19. Clones were sequenced by immunoSEQ multiplex PCR, and TCRdb holds only the in-frame ones, with some missing. The table lists 150,000 to 200,000 clones, roughly 89% of them singletons. Germline CDR1 reads LNHDA; CDR2 reads SQIVND (reference sequence). The CDR3 length is 14 residues. Losses at the gene ends were 3 bases for V and 5 bases for J; bases not matched to a gene: 6. V gene TRBV19 combines with J gene TRBJ1-2; 7 nucleotides align to TRBD1. The sequence derives from a man younger than 35 with active or convalescent COVID-19. Sequencing used peripheral blood. The DNA of the CDR3 is TGTGCCAGTAGTATCGGGACAGATAATTATGGCTACACCTTC. It codes for CASSIGTDNYGYTF.